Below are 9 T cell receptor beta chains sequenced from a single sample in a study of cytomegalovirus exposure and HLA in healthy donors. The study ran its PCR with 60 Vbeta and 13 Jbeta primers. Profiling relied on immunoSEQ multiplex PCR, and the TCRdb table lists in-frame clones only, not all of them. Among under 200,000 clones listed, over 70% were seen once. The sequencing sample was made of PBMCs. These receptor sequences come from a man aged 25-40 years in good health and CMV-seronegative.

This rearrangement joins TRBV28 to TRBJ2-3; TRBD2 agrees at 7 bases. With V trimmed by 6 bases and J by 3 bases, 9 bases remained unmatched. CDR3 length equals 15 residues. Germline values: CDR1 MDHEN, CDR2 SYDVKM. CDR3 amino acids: CASSSHSGGTDTQYF. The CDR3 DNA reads TGTGCCAGCAGCTCCCATTCGGGAGGAACAGATACGCAGTATTTT.

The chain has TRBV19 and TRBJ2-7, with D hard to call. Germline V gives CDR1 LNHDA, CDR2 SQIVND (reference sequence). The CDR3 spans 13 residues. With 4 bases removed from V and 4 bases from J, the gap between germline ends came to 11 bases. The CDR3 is CASSTLDLYEQYF. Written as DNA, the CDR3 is TGTGCCAGTAGTACACTTGACTTATACGAGCAGTACTTC. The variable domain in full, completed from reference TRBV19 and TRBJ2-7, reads DGGITQSPKYLFRKEGQNVTLSCEQNLNHDAMYWYRQDPGQGLRLIYYSQIVNDFQKGDIAEGYSVSREKKESFPLTVTSAQKNPTAFYLCASSTLDLYEQYFGPGTRLTVT.

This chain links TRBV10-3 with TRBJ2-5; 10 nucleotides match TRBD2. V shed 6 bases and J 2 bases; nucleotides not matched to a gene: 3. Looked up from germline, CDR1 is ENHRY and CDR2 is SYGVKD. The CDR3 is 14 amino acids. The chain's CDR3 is CAIRNSGGQETQYF. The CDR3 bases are TGTGCCATCAGAAATAGCGGGGGGCAAGAGACCCAGTACTTC.

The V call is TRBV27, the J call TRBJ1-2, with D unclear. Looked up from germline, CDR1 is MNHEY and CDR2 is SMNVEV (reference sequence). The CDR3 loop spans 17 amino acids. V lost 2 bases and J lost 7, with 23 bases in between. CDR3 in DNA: TGTGCCAGCAGTTTAATAGCTCGGTTCACTTCCCCGGGTGGCTACACCTTC. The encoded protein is CASSLIARFTSPGGYTF.

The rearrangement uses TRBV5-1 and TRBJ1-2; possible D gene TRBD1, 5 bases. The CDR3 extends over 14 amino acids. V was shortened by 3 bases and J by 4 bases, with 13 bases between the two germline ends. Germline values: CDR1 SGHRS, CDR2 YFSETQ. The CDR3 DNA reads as TGCGCCAGCAGCTCTGGAGGGGTGGCCTATGGCTACACCTTC. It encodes CASSSGGVAYGYTF.

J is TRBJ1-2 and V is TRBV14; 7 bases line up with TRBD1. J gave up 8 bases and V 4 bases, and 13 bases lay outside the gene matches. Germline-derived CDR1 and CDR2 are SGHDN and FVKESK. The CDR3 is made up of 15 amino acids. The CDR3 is CASSLSAGGRGGYTF. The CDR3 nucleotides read TGTGCCAGCAGCCTCAGTGCAGGGGGACGTGGCGGCTACACCTTC.

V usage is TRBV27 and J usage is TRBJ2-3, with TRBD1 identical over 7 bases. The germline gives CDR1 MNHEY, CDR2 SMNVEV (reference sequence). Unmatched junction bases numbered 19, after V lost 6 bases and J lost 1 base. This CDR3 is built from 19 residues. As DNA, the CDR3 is TGTGCCAGCAGCCGGTACGGCGGAATACAGGGGCCAGGCACAGATACGCAGTATTTT. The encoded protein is CASSRYGGIQGPGTDTQYF.

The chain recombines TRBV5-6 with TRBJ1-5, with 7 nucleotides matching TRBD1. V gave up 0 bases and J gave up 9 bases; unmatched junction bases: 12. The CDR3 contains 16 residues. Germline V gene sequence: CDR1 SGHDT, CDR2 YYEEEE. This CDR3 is CASSLAGPGTARPQHF. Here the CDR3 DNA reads TGTGCCAGCAGCTTGGCTGGGCCCGGGACAGCCAGGCCCCAGCATTTT.

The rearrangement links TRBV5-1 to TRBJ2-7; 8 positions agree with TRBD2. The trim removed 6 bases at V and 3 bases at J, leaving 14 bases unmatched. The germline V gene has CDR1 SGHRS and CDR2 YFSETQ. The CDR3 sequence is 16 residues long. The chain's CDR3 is CASILQPGLDGYEQYF. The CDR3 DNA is TGCGCCAGCATCCTCCAACCGGGACTAGATGGCTACGAGCAGTACTTC. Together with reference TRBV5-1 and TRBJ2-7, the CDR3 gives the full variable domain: KAGVTQTPRYLIKTRGQQVTLSCSPISGHRSVSWYQQTPGQGLQFLFEYFSETQRNKGNFPGRFSGRQFSNSRSEMNVSTLELGDSALYLCASILQPGLDGYEQYFGPGTRLTVT.